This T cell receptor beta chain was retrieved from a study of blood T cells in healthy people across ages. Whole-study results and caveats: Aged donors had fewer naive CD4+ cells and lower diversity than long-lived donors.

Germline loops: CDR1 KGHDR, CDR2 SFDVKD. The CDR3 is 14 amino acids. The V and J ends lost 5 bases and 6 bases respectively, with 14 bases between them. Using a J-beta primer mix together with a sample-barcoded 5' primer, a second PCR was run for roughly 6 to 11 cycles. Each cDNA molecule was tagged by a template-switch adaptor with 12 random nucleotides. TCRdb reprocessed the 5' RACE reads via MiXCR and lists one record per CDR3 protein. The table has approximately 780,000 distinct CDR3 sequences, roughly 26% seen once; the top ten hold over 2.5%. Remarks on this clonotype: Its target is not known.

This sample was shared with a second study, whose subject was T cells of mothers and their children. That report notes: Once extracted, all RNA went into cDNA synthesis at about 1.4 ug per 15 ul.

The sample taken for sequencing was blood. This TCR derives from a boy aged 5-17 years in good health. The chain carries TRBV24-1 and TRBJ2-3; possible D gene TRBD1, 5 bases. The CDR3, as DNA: TGTGCCACCAGTGCCCTAAGTGGGGCGGATACGCAGTATTTT. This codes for CATSALSGADTQYF.